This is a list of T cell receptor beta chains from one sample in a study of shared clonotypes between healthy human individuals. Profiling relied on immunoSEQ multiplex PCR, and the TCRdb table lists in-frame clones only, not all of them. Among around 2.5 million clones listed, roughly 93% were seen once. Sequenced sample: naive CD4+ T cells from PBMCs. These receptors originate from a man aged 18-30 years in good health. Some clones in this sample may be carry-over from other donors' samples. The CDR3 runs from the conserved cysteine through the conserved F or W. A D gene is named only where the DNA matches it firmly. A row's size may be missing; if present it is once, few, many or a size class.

CDR3nt: TGCGCCAGCAGGCAGGGACTCCATAATGAGCAGTTCTTC
CDR3aa: CASRQGLHNEQFF
abundance: NA
v_gene: TRBV4-1
j_gene: TRBJ2-1
d_gene: NA

CDR3nt: TGCGCCAGCAGCTCGAATAGCGGGAGAACCACAGATACGCAGTATTTT
CDR3aa: CASSSNSGRTTDTQYF
abundance: NA
v_gene: TRBV5-1
j_gene: TRBJ2-3
d_gene: TRBD2

CDR3nt: TGTGCCACCAGCAGAGTAGTACTCCAAGAGACCCAGTACTTC
CDR3aa: CATSRVVLQETQYF
abundance: once
v_gene: TRBV15
j_gene: TRBJ2-5
d_gene: NA

CDR3nt: TGTGCCAGCAGCACCCGGACAGGGGCGGGGAATGAGCAGTTCTTC
CDR3aa: CASSTRTGAGNEQFF
abundance: NA
v_gene: TRBV7-3
j_gene: TRBJ2-1
d_gene: TRBD1

CDR3nt: TGTGCCTGGAGTAAAAGAGGGGGACTAGCGGGAGCCAGCTCCTACAATGAGCAGTTCTTC
CDR3aa: CAWSKRGGLAGASSYNEQFF
abundance: once
v_gene: TRBV30
j_gene: TRBJ2-1
d_gene: TRBD2

CDR3nt: TGTGCCAGCAGTTACCCGGGAACCTACGAGCAGTACTTC
CDR3aa: CASSYPGTYEQYF
abundance: NA
v_gene: TRBV6-6
j_gene: TRBJ2-7
d_gene: NA

CDR3nt: TGTGCCAGCACCTCATACGGGACAGGGCGCGGGGACGAGCAGTACTTC
CDR3aa: CASTSYGTGRGDEQYF
abundance: NA
v_gene: TRBV2
j_gene: TRBJ2-7
d_gene: TRBD1

CDR3nt: TGCGCCAGCAGCCCGGGATTGCAGGGGGTCGGGGAGCTGTTTTTT
CDR3aa: CASSPGLQGVGELFF
abundance: once
v_gene: TRBV5-1
j_gene: TRBJ2-2
d_gene: TRBD1

CDR3nt: TGTGCCAGCAGCTTAACCCGAAATGAGCAGTTCTTC
CDR3aa: CASSLTRNEQFF
abundance: NA
v_gene: TRBV11-2
j_gene: TRBJ2-1
d_gene: NA

CDR3nt: TGTGCCAGCAGCCGATCCGGGTCTTCCACAGATACGCAGTATTTT
CDR3aa: CASSRSGSSTDTQYF
abundance: NA
v_gene: TRBV7-3
j_gene: TRBJ2-3
d_gene: NA

CDR3nt: TGTGCCAGCAGCCCGGGACAGGGGATAGGGGAGCAGTACTTC
CDR3aa: CASSPGQGIGEQYF
abundance: NA
v_gene: TRBV5-5
j_gene: TRBJ2-7
d_gene: TRBD1

CDR3nt: TGTGCCAGCTCACCAGCAGCGGGAGGTGGGTACGAGCAGTACTTC
CDR3aa: CASSPAAGGGYEQYF
abundance: once
v_gene: TRBV18
j_gene: TRBJ2-7
d_gene: TRBD2

CDR3nt: TGTGCCAGCAAAGAGCAGGGACAACTAAATGAAAAACTGTTTTTT
CDR3aa: CASKEQGQLNEKLFF
abundance: NA
v_gene: TRBV6-1
j_gene: TRBJ1-4
d_gene: NA

CDR3nt: TGTGCCAGCAGCTTTCGACTAGCTGGCACAGATACGCAGTATTTT
CDR3aa: CASSFRLAGTDTQYF
abundance: NA
v_gene: TRBV7-9
j_gene: TRBJ2-3
d_gene: TRBD2

CDR3nt: TGTGCCTGGAGTGTCTCAACACAAGAGACCCAGTACTTC
CDR3aa: CAWSVSTQETQYF
abundance: NA
v_gene: TRBV30
j_gene: TRBJ2-5
d_gene: NA

CDR3nt: TGCGCCAGCAGTCCCGGGGCCCGGCAGGGGACCCAGTACTTC
CDR3aa: CASSPGARQGTQYF
abundance: NA
v_gene: TRBV5-1
j_gene: TRBJ2-5
d_gene: NA

CDR3nt: TGTGCCAGCAGTCCACGGGACAGGGGGCTTTACGAGCAGTACTTC
CDR3aa: CASSPRDRGLYEQYF
abundance: NA
v_gene: TRBV6-1
j_gene: TRBJ2-7
d_gene: TRBD1

CDR3nt: TGTGCCAGCAGTCACCGGGAGGGGGGGACCTATGGCTACACCTTC
CDR3aa: CASSHREGGTYGYTF
abundance: NA
v_gene: TRBV7-2
j_gene: TRBJ1-2
d_gene: NA

CDR3nt: TGCGCCAGCAGCCTACGGGACACTCTCTCCTACGAGCAGTACTTC
CDR3aa: CASSLRDTLSYEQYF
abundance: once
v_gene: TRBV5-1
j_gene: TRBJ2-7
d_gene: NA

CDR3nt: TGTGCCAGCAGTGAATACACCAATCAGCCCCAGCATTTT
CDR3aa: CASSEYTNQPQHF
abundance: NA
v_gene: TRBV6-1
j_gene: TRBJ1-5
d_gene: NA

CDR3nt: TGTGCCACCCAAACAGTGTCTGGGGCCAACGTCCTGACTTTC
CDR3aa: CATQTVSGANVLTF
abundance: NA
v_gene: TRBV6-5
j_gene: TRBJ2-6
d_gene: NA

CDR3nt: TGTGCCAGTAGTCTCGGGATTTGGAACGAGCAGTACTTC
CDR3aa: CASSLGIWNEQYF
abundance: once
v_gene: TRBV19
j_gene: TRBJ2-7
d_gene: NA

CDR3nt: TGTGCCAGTAGTACAGGGACAGCCGTCGTCACTGAAGCTTTCTTT
CDR3aa: CASSTGTAVVTEAFF
abundance: NA
v_gene: TRBV19
j_gene: TRBJ1-1
d_gene: TRBD1

CDR3nt: TGTGCCAGCAGTTCCCGGGCAGAGTTCTACTTC
CDR3aa: CASSSRAEFYF
abundance: NA
v_gene: TRBV28
j_gene: TRBJ2-5
d_gene: NA

CDR3nt: TGTGCCAGCAGCTTGGGGAGGAACTATGGCTACACCTTC
CDR3aa: CASSLGRNYGYTF
abundance: NA
v_gene: TRBV7-2
j_gene: TRBJ1-2
d_gene: NA

CDR3nt: TGTGCCAGCAGCCCCACCAGGGACCAAGAGACCCAGTACTTC
CDR3aa: CASSPTRDQETQYF
abundance: NA
v_gene: TRBV7-9
j_gene: TRBJ2-5
d_gene: NA